This T cell receptor (beta chain) comes out of a study of preoperative IRX-2 immunotherapy in early breast cancer. Sequenced by immunoSEQ multiplex PCR; TCRdb stores in-frame clones only, minus some. This sample has approximately 24,000 clones; 85% to 90% occur once, and the top ten carry 9%. Treatment reported: preoperative locoregional IRX-2 cytokine immunotherapy. Preoperative locoregional IRX-2 cytokine immunotherapy was tested in the phase Ib source study. This CDR3 region has 12 residues. Trimming cost V 4 bases and J 5 bases, with 8 bases left between them. Germline V gene data show CDR1 as SNHLY and CDR2 as FYNNEI. This clone was seen once.

The source of this sequence is a human donor with breast cancer. This sample comprised tumor tissue, obtained after IRX-2 immunotherapy. V gene TRBV2 combines with J gene TRBJ2-5; D uncertain. For the CDR3, the DNA is TGTGCCAGCAGTGGGGTTCGGGAGACCCAGTACTTC. This encodes CASSGVRETQYF. The full variable domain, completed using reference TRBV2 and TRBJ2-5, is EPEVTQTPSHQVTQMGQEVILRCVPISNHLYFYWYRQILGQKVEFLVSFYNNEISEKSEIFDDQFSVERPDGSNFTLKIRSTKLEDSAMYFCASSGVRETQYFGPGTRLLVL.